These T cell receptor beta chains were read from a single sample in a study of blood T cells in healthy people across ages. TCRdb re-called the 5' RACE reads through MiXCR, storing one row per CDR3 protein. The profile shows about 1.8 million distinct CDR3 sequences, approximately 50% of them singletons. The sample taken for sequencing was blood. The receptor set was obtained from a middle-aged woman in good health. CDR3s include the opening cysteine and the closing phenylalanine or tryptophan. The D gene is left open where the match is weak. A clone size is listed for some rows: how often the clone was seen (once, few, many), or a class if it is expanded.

CDR3aa: CASNLGQWETQYF
CDR3nt: TGTGCCAGCAACCTAGGACAGTGGGAGACCCAGTACTTC
j_gene: TRBJ2-5
v_gene: TRBV6-1
abundance: few
d_gene: -

CDR3aa: CSARDPASGIYYEQYF
CDR3nt: TGCAGTGCTAGAGATCCCGCTAGCGGAATTTACTACGAGCAGTACTTC
j_gene: TRBJ2-7
v_gene: TRBV20-1
abundance: -
d_gene: TRBD2

CDR3aa: CASSLPKTGVYNEQFF
CDR3nt: TGTGCCAGCAGCCTCCCCAAGACAGGGGTTTACAATGAGCAGTTCTTC
j_gene: TRBJ2-1
v_gene: TRBV9
abundance: -
d_gene: TRBD1

CDR3aa: CASSKRGSSYEQYF
CDR3nt: TGTGCCAGCAGCAAAAGGGGCAGCTCCTACGAGCAGTACTTC
j_gene: TRBJ2-7
v_gene: TRBV21-1
abundance: -
d_gene: -

CDR3aa: CASSFPEGGSGETQYF
CDR3nt: TGTGCCAGCAGCTTTCCCGAGGGGGGTAGCGGAGAGACCCAGTACTTC
j_gene: TRBJ2-5
v_gene: TRBV7-2
abundance: few
d_gene: -

CDR3aa: CASSQSRTAVAQYF
CDR3nt: TGTGCCAGCAGCCAGTCTAGGACCGCAGTAGCCCAGTACTTC
j_gene: TRBJ2-5
v_gene: TRBV13
abundance: few
d_gene: -

CDR3aa: CSARTLAGGLNEQFF
CDR3nt: TGCAGTGCTAGAACACTAGCGGGGGGGCTGAATGAGCAGTTCTTC
j_gene: TRBJ2-1
v_gene: TRBV20-1
abundance: once
d_gene: TRBD2

CDR3aa: CANSHQQGAGKTQYF
CDR3nt: TGTGCCAACAGCCATCAACAGGGGGCTGGAAAGACCCAGTACTTC
j_gene: TRBJ2-5
v_gene: TRBV7-2
abundance: -
d_gene: TRBD1

CDR3aa: CASSLDGPGVAGIAEQYF
CDR3nt: TGTGCCAGCAGTTTAGACGGGCCCGGAGTCGCAGGGATTGCCGAGCAGTACTTC
j_gene: TRBJ2-7
v_gene: TRBV27
abundance: few
d_gene: -

CDR3aa: CASSFGGQNHYEQYF
CDR3nt: TGCGCCAGCAGCTTCGGGGGACAGAACCACTACGAGCAGTACTTC
j_gene: TRBJ2-7
v_gene: TRBV5-1
abundance: -
d_gene: -